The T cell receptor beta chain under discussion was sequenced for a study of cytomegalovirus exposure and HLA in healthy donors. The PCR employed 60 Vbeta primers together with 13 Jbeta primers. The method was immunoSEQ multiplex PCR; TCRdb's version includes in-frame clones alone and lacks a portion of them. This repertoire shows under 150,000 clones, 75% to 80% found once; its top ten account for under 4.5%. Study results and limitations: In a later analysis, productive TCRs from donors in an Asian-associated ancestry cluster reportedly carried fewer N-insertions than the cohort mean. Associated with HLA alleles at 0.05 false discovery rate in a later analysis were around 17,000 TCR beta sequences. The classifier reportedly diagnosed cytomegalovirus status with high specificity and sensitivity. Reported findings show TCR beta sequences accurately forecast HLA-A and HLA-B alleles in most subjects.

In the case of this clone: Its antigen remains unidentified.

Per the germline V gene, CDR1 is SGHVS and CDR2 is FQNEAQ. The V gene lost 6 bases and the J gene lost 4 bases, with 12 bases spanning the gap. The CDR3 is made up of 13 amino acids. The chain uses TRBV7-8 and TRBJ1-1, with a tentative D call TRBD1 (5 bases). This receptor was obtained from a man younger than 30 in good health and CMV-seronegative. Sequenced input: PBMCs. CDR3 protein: CASRGGRITEAFF. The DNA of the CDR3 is TGTGCCAGCAGGGGGGGGAGGATCACTGAAGCTTTCTTT.